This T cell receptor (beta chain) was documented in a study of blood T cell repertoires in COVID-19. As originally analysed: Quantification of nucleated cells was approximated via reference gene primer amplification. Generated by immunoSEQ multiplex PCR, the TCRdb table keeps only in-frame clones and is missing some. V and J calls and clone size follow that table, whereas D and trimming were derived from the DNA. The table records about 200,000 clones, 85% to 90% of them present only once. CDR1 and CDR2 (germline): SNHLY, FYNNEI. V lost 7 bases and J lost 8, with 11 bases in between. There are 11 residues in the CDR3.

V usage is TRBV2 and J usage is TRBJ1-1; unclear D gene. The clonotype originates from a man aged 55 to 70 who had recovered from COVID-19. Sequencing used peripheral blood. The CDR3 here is CASKREVEAFF. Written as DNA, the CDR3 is TGTGCCAGCAAGCGGGAAGTCGAAGCTTTCTTT.